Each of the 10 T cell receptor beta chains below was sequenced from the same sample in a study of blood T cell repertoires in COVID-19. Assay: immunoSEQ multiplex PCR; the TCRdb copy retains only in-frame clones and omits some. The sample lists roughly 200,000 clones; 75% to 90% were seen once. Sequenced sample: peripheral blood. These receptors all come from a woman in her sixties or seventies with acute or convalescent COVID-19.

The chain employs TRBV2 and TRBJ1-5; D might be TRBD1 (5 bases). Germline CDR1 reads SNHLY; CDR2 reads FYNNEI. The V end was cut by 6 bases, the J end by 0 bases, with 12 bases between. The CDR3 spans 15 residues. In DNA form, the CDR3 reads TGTGCCAGCAGGTCGACAGTCAATAGCAATCAGCCCCAGCATTTT. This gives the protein CASRSTVNSNQPQHF.

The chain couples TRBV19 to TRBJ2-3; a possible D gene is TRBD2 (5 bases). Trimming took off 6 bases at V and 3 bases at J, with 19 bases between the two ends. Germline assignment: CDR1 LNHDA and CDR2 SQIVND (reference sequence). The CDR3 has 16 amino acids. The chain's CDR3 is CASRAIGGPRTDTQYF. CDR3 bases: TGTGCCAGTAGAGCAATCGGCGGGCCAAGGACAGATACGCAGTATTTT.

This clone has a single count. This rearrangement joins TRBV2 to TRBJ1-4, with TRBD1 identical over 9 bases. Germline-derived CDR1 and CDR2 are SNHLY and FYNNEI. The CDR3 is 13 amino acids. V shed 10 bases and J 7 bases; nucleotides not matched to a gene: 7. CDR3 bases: TGTGCCACTGCCGGGACAGGGATTGAAAAACTGTTTTTT. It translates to CATAGTGIEKLFF.

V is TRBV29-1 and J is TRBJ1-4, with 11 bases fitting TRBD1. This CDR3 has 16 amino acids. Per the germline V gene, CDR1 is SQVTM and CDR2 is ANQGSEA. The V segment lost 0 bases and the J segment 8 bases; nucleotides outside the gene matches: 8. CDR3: CSVEDSGTGGSEKLFF. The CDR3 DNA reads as TGCAGCGTTGAAGATTCCGGGACAGGGGGGAGCGAAAAACTGTTTTTT.

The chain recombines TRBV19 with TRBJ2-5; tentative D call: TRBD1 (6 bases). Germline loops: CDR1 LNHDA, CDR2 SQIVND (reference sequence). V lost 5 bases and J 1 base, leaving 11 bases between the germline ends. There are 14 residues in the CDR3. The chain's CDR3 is CASSLGTPQETQYF. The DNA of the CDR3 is TGTGCCAGTAGTCTCGGGACACCCCAAGAGACCCAGTACTTC.

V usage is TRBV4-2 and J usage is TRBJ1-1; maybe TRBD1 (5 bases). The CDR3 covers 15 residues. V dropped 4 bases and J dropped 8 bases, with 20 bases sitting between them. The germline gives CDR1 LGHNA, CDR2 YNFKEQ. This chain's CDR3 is CASSLQGGGTVEAFF. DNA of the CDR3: TGTGCCAGCAGCCTGCAGGGAGGCGGGACCGTGGAAGCTTTCTTT.

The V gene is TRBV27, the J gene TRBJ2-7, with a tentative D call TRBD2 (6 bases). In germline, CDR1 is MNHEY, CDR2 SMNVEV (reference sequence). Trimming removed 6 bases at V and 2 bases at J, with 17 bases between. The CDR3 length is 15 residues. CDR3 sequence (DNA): TGTGCCAGCAGGGAGGGCTGGGCTGGGCCCTACGAGCAGTACTTC. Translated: CASREGWAGPYEQYF.

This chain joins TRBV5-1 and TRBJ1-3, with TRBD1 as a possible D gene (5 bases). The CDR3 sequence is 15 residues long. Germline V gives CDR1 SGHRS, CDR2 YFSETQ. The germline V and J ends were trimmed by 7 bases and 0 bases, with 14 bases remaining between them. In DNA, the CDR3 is TGCGCCAGCCAACCTCAGGGCCTCTCTGGAAACACCATATATTTT. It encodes CASQPQGLSGNTIYF.

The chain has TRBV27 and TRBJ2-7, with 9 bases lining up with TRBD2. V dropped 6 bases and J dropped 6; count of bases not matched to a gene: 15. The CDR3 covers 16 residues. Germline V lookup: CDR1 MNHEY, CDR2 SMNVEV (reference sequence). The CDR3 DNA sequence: TGTGCCAGCAGCCCCGGACTAGCGCAACCCCAGGGCGAGCAGTACTTC. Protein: CASSPGLAQPQGEQYF.

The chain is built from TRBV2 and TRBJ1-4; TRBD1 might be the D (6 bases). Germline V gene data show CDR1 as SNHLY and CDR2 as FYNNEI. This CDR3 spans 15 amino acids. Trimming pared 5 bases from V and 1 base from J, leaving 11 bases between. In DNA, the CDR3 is TGTGCCAGCAGTAGGAACAGGGAAACTAATGAAAAACTGTTTTTT. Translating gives CASSRNRETNEKLFF.